This record looks at one T cell receptor beta chain sequence and its context. The target of this receptor is not known. Compared with germline, one end of the junction differs, possibly owing to a read error. Systemically healthy Caucasian individuals from Russia, 39 in total and aged roughly 6 to 100 years, were included as donors. Approximately 11 milliliters of peripheral blood were drawn from each donor into EDTA-treated Vacutainer tubes. Ficoll-Paque density-gradient centrifugation was used to isolate PBMCs, with at least 7 million per sample. Trizol reagent was used to extract total RNA from PBMCs, with at least 6 micrograms per sample. Naive CD45RAhigh/CD27high T cell percentages were measured by flow cytometry on a PBMC aliquot from every donor. This entry is derived from a study of blood T cells in healthy people across ages (dated by TCRdb to between 2015 and 2016). Regarding the study in general: In model experiments, template switching captured roughly one uniquely barcoded TCR beta cDNA molecule for every two T cells. The study measured age-related changes in TCR beta repertoire diversity using deep sequencing normalized with unique cDNA molecular identifiers. The donors were divided into four age groups: young (average roughly 17 years), middle-aged (roughly 42), aged (approximately 62) and long-lived (around 87). To avoid experimental bias, donors of different ages were spread randomly across the sequencing lanes. Two additional independent replicas of 1 million unique cDNA reads from the same blood draw were analyzed for two donors (one aged 18 to 30 and one aged 80 or older).

Receptor libraries were prepared by 5' RACE. TCRdb lists the instrument as Illumina HiSeq 2500. A second PCR of about 6 to 12 cycles was run with a J-beta primer mix and a sample-barcoded 5' primer. A unique molecular identifier was introduced onto each TCR beta cDNA molecule by a template-switch 5' adaptor carrying 12 random nucleotides. At least 2.5 million CDR3-containing paired-end reads were obtained from each sample. The Mint cDNA synthesis kit, primed by a TRBC-specific oligonucleotide, was used to synthesize first-strand cDNA from all RNA. Following uracil-DNA glycosylase treatment, all cDNA underwent a first 18-cycle PCR with the universal primers M1SS and BC2_uni_R. As for the authors' bioinformatics: Normalization of each sample was performed by random selection of 1 million high-quality reads, each carrying a distinct molecular identifier. Instead of being binned into consensus sequences, reads with shared molecular identifiers were discarded. MiTCR, set to a Q25 quality threshold and the strictest error-elimination algorithm, was used for CDR3 identification, clonotype clustering and error correction. Lower-bound total TCR beta diversity was estimated with a nonparametric unseen species model using Euler transformation. The public reads were reprocessed in TCRdb via fastp at Q25 and MiXCR, keeping in-frame beta chains. Rows merge per CDR3 protein into single entries with the most common DNA and genes. The authors' filters were not applied to this entry. This sample comprises fewer than 2,000,000 distinct CDR3 sequences, approximately 32% of them detected only once. The ten largest clones add up to about 11% of the sample.

Summary of the overall study and its limitations: Conclusive comparison of naive and antigen-experienced compartments was prevented by the profiling of bulk unsorted PBMCs. As age increased, observed TCR beta diversity per million T cells dropped in a roughly linear way, and a significant reduction was already evident by age approximately 40. The percentage of naive T cells measured by flow cytometry correlated strongly with observed TCR beta diversity. Donor CMV infection status was unknown, potentially confounding age-related changes in expanded clonotypes. Compared with the aged group, more naive CD4+ T cells, fewer expanded clones and increased TCR diversity were shown by the long-lived group, suggesting age selection. Estimates of total diversity from one million sequenced T cells were regarded as lower bounds and underestimates.

Sequencing was performed on blood. This receptor was identified in a woman aged 25 to 39 in good health.

The nucleotides are TGTGTCAGCAGCGTGGGGAGCTCCGACACAGATACGCAGTATTTT. Its translation is CVSSVGSSDTDTQYF. Recombination joined TRBV9 with TRBJ2-3; 5 matching bases give a weak D call of TRBD2. The CDR3, cysteine through phenylalanine, is 15 amino acids long. Solely the CDR3 DNA is kept, with 45 bases framed from the first base. From the germline V gene, CDR1 is SGDLS and CDR2 is YYNGEE.